Listed here are 18 T cell receptor beta chains from one sample, sequenced in a study of blood T cell repertoires in COVID-19. Assay: immunoSEQ multiplex PCR; the TCRdb copy retains only in-frame clones and omits some. This table holds 110,000 or so clones, roughly 84% found once. Sequencing used peripheral blood. All receptors derive from a woman between 40 and 50 years old with acute or convalescent COVID-19.

The V gene is TRBV6-5, the J gene TRBJ1-2, with a weak D call TRBD1 (6 bases). In germline, CDR1 is MNHEY, CDR2 SVGAGI. Deletions cut 2 bases from V and 8 bases from J, with 18 bases between. This CDR3 comprises 15 residues. CDR3 residues: CASSYRAGASQGYTF. CDR3 DNA: TGTGCCAGCAGTTACAGGGCAGGGGCATCGCAAGGCTACACCTTC.

The chain carries TRBV29-1 and TRBJ2-1, with 8 nucleotides matching TRBD2. J lost 3 bases, V lost 6 bases, and 7 bases had no gene match. This CDR3 has 14 amino acids. CDR1 and CDR2 from the germline V gene are SQVTM and ANQGSEA. This CDR3 reads CSVPGGEVYNEQFF. For the CDR3, the DNA is TGCAGCGTCCCCGGGGGGGAGGTCTACAATGAGCAGTTCTTC.

The CDR3 DNA reads as TGCGCCAGCAGAGAATTTCAGGGGGCGCGTGGCACTGAAGCTTTCTTT. Protein product: CASREFQGARGTEAFF. The V gene is TRBV5-1, the J gene TRBJ1-1; 8 positions agree with TRBD1. The V gene end was trimmed by 5 bases and the J gene end by 4 bases; junction bases not matched to a gene: 13. CDR1 is SGHRS, CDR2 YFSETQ, per germline. CDR3 length: 16 amino acids.

This sequence joins TRBV30 and TRBJ2-7; a weak D match, TRBD1 (6 bases). Germline-derived CDR1 and CDR2 are GTSNPN and SVGIG (reference sequence). Deletions cut 1 base from V and 3 bases from J, with 7 bases between. There are 12 residues in the CDR3. The CDR3 here is CAWSGRGYEQYF. The CDR3 DNA reads TGTGCCTGGAGTGGCAGGGGCTACGAGCAGTACTTC.

CDR3 region: CAWSSSGVSTDTQYF. CDR3 nucleotides: TGTGCCTGGAGTTCCAGCGGGGTTAGCACAGATACGCAGTATTTT. The rearrangement links TRBV30 to TRBJ2-3; 7 positions match TRBD2. Germline trimming cut 2 bases from V and 0 bases from J; bases unmatched to any gene: 5. Germline V gives CDR1 GTSNPN, CDR2 SVGIG (reference sequence). This CDR3 has 15 residues.

The V gene is TRBV9, the J gene TRBJ2-5; D is perhaps TRBD2 (6 bases). V was cut by 0 bases and J by 1 base, with 7 bases left in between. CDR1 is SGDLS, CDR2 YYNGEE, per germline. The CDR3 is made up of 14 amino acids. The CDR3 is CASSVGGVQETQYF. CDR3 DNA sequence: TGTGCCAGCAGCGTAGGGGGGGTCCAAGAGACCCAGTACTTC.

The chain recombines TRBV30 with TRBJ1-1; no reliable D call. This CDR3 is 16 amino acids long. CDR1 and CDR2 (germline): GTSNPN, SVGIG (reference sequence). The germline V and J ends were trimmed by 4 bases and 1 base, with 19 bases remaining between them. The DNA of the CDR3 is TGTGCCTGGATTCCCAGCCCGGGGATCAAGAACACTGAAGCTTTCTTT. Translated, it gives CAWIPSPGIKNTEAFF.

The chain is built from TRBV30 and TRBJ2-2; D is ambiguous. The CDR3 has 12 residues. Trimming removed 3 bases from V and 3 bases from J, with 5 bases in between. Per the germline V gene, CDR1 is GTSNPN and CDR2 is SVGIG (reference sequence). The CDR3 nucleotides are TGTGCCTGGAGAGCCTACACCGGGGAGCTGTTTTTT. It is translated as CAWRAYTGELFF. Supplemented by reference TRBV30 and TRBJ2-2, the full variable domain reads SQTIHQWPATLVQPVGSPLSLECTVEGTSNPNLYWYRQAAGRGLQLLFYSVGIGQISSEVPQNLSASRPQDRQFILSSKKLLLSDSGFYLCAWRAYTGELFFGEGSRLTVL.

The table lists this clone with a few counts. The rearrangement links TRBV2 to TRBJ1-2, with 12 nucleotides matching TRBD1. CDR1 and CDR2 (germline): SNHLY, FYNNEI. This CDR3 region has 16 residues. Trimming took 3 bases from V and 8 from J; bases not matched to a gene: 10. CDR3 loop: CASSDEWGQGARGYTF. CDR3 bases: TGTGCCAGCAGTGATGAGTGGGGACAGGGGGCGCGAGGCTACACCTTC. The whole variable domain, filled in from reference TRBV2 and TRBJ1-2, reads EPEVTQTPSHQVTQMGQEVILRCVPISNHLYFYWYRQILGQKVEFLVSFYNNEISEKSEIFDDQFSVERPDGSNFTLKIRSTKLEDSAMYFCASSDEWGQGARGYTFGSGTRLTVV.

Note on this clone: A read error may produce the germline difference seen at one junction end. The chain recombines TRBV30 with TRBJ2-7; 9 nucleotides align to TRBD1. The CDR3 spans 12 residues. Per germline, CDR1 GTSNPN and CDR2 SVGIG (reference sequence). The CDR3: CARRDRENEQYF. The CDR3, as DNA: TGTGCCCGGAGGGACAGGGAGAACGAGCAGTACTTC.

The chain recombines TRBV7-9 with TRBJ1-5; D is undetermined. The CDR3 totals 12 residues. V was clipped by 1 base and J by 7 bases, with 5 bases between them. CDR1 SEHNR and CDR2 FQNEAQ come from the germline V gene (reference sequence). As DNA, the CDR3 is TGTGCCAGCAGCTTAGGCACACAGCCCCAGCATTTT. Its protein is CASSLGTQPQHF.

The chain has TRBV18 and TRBJ2-7; 8 bases match TRBD1. CDR3 length: 15 amino acids. In germline, CDR1 is KGHSH, CDR2 LQKENI. The ends lost 6 bases at V and 5 bases at J; junction bases unmatched: 12. Here the CDR3 reads CASSPSQGARNEQYF. In DNA form, the CDR3 reads TGTGCCAGCTCGCCTTCTCAGGGGGCGCGAAACGAGCAGTACTTC.

This chain links TRBV4-1 with TRBJ2-1; TRBD2 matches 8 bases. The V and J ends lost 4 bases and 5 bases, in that order; junction bases with no gene match: 4. Germline V gene lookup returns CDR1 MGHRA and CDR2 YSYEKL. This CDR3 contains 14 residues. This chain's CDR3 is CASSRAGGNNEQFF. CDR3 sequence (DNA): TGCGCCAGCAGCCGGGCGGGGGGCAACAATGAGCAGTTCTTC.

The chain is built from TRBV5-1 and TRBJ1-4; D is perhaps TRBD1 (5 bases). Trimming shortened V by 4 bases and J by 7 bases, and 17 bases separated the two germline ends. The CDR3 has 15 amino acids. Germline CDR1 is SGHRS and CDR2 is YFSETQ. The CDR3 here is CASSPRDGRGEKLFF. The CDR3 region has the DNA TGCGCCAGCAGCCCCCGGGACGGGCGGGGTGAAAAACTGTTTTTT. The entire variable domain, with the rest obtained from reference TRBV5-1 and TRBJ1-4, is as follows: KAGVTQTPRYLIKTRGQQVTLSCSPISGHRSVSWYQQTPGQGLQFLFEYFSETQRNKGNFPGRFSGRQFSNSRSEMNVSTLELGDSALYLCASSPRDGRGEKLFFGSGTQLSVL.

V and J are TRBV7-6 and TRBJ1-2, with D maybe TRBD1 (6 bases). CDR1 and CDR2 (germline): SGHVS, FNYEAQ. This CDR3 has 13 amino acids. V was pared by 0 bases and J by 10 bases, with 12 bases between. CDR3 sequence reads: CASSLATGLDYTF. CDR3 coding DNA: TGTGCCAGCAGCTTAGCGACAGGTCTTGACTACACCTTC.

The rearrangement joins TRBV3-1 (or the pseudogene TRBV3-2) to TRBJ2-1, with 10 nucleotides matching TRBD1. In germline, CDR1 is LGHDT, CDR2 YNNKEL (reference sequence). This CDR3 region has 15 residues. V was pared by 4 bases and J by 5 bases, with 5 bases of the junction left unmatched. Here the CDR3 reads CASSPRDRGHNEQFF. CDR3 bases: TGTGCCAGCAGCCCCCGGGACAGGGGACACAATGAGCAGTTCTTC.

This chain joins TRBV18 and TRBJ2-2; the D gene is possibly TRBD2 (5 bases). The CDR3 has 17 residues. The germline CDR1 and CDR2 sequences are KGHSH and LQKENI. V dropped 0 bases and J dropped 0 bases, with 11 bases sitting between them. CDR3: CASSPPRGDPNTGELFF. The CDR3 nucleotides are TGTGCCAGCTCACCACCTCGGGGTGATCCGAACACCGGGGAGCTGTTTTTT.

The chain is built from TRBV30 and TRBJ1-4; no definite D call. The CDR3 consists of 14 residues. Trimming stripped 2 bases from V and 10 bases from J, with 17 bases between. Germline lookup yields CDR1 GTSNPN and CDR2 SVGIG (reference sequence). CDR3 residues: CAWSSPKGGVKLFF. The DNA of the CDR3 is TGTGCCTGGAGTTCCCCCAAAGGAGGCGTAAAACTGTTTTTT.